A selection of T cell receptor beta chains follows, all from one sample in a study of blood T cell repertoires in COVID-19. TCRdb's table, derived via immunoSEQ multiplex PCR, lists solely in-frame clones and lacks some. The sample includes just under 150,000 clones, around nine tenths of them seen just once. Sequencing input: peripheral blood. All receptors derive from a woman in her forties or fifties with active or convalescent COVID-19. CDR3s include the opening cysteine and the closing phenylalanine or tryptophan.

J,V,CDR3
TRBJ2-7,TRBV7-6,CASSATSGSGSYEQYF
TRBJ1-2,TRBV2,CASSDHRGNGYTF
TRBJ2-3,TRBV19,CASSPGTSGSGATDTQYF
TRBJ2-7,TRBV6-4,CASNQGRPEQYF
TRBJ1-6,TRBV16,CASSEGTGNSPLHF
TRBJ1-1,TRBV19,CASSAGDLRALNTEAFF
TRBJ1-3,TRBV13,CASALQGSGNTIYF
TRBJ2-2,TRBV5-1,CASSPYLQGATNTGELFF
TRBJ2-1,TRBV5-1,CASSWTSGVEQFF
TRBJ1-2,TRBV9,CASTGGGVGYTF
TRBJ1-1,TRBV5-4,CASTGTGDTEAFF
TRBJ1-5,TRBV4-1,CASSQVQMGQGSNQPQHF
TRBJ2-5,TRBV5-1,CASSVDRGVETQYF
TRBJ1-1,TRBV27,CASKAGTRQLNTEAFF
TRBJ2-6,TRBV19,CASSTKQGAGANVLTF
TRBJ1-3,TRBV19,CASSIGASGNTIYF
TRBJ2-5,TRBV5-5,CASSLQDRGETQYF
TRBJ2-7,TRBV2,CASSGLNSYEQYF
TRBJ2-7,TRBV28,CASSSPGQGSGRVGYEQYF
TRBJ2-6,TRBV27,CASSLGLLSGANVLTF
TRBJ2-2,TRBV18,CASSPGTGELFF
TRBJ1-2,TRBV6-6,CASSYGQGSNYGYTF
TRBJ1-1,TRBV30,CAWTLEFNTEAFF
TRBJ2-2,TRBV30,CAWSVGQGARELFF
TRBJ1-1,TRBV2,CASRRTDNTEAFF
TRBJ2-2,TRBV7-2,CASRYSGTRGGELFF
TRBJ1-3,TRBV7-9,CASSGDNGNTIYF
TRBJ2-3,TRBV4-1,CASSQDPASSRTDTQYF